This TCR beta chain was sequenced during a study of blood T cell repertoires in COVID-19. In the original workflow: Reference gene primer amplification gave estimated nucleated cell counts. Repertoires were generated with immunoSEQ multiplex PCR, while TCRdb's copy carries only in-frame clones and drops some. V and J calls plus clone size are reproduced from that table; the DNA served to infer D and trimming. Among about 24,000 clones listed, nearly 75% were seen once. CDR3 length equals 16 residues. Trimming removed 2 bases from V and 0 bases from J; junction bases left unmatched: 3. CDR1 is MNHEY and CDR2 is SMNVEV in the germline V gene (reference sequence).

What was sequenced was peripheral blood. This TCR derives from a human donor in a cohort sampled during active or convalescent COVID-19. The chain joins TRBV27 to TRBJ1-4, with 7 bases identical to TRBD1. The CDR3 protein is CASSLGTDATNEKLFF. CDR3 coding DNA: TGTGCCAGCAGTTTAGGGACAGACGCAACTAATGAAAAACTGTTTTTT.